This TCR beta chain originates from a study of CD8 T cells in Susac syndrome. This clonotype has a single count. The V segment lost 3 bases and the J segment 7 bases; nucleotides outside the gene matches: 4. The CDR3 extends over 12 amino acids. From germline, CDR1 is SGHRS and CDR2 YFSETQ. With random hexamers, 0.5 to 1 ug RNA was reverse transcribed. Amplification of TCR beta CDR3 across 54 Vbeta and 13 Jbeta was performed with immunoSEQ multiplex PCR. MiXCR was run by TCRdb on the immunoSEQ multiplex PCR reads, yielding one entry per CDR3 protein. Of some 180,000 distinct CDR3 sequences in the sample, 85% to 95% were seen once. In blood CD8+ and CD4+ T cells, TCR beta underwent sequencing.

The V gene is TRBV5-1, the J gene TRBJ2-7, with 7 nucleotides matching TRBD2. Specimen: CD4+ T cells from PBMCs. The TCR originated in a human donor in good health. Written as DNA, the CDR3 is TGCGCCAGCAGCTGGGAGGGAATGGAGCAGTACGTC. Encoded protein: CASSWEGMEQYV.